The 21 T cell receptor beta chains presented below share a single source sample, sequenced in a study of beta chain features in type 1 diabetes. These receptors' targets are unknown. Sequenced material consisted of expressed TCRB transcripts (all of the isolated RNA was reverse transcribed). Produced via immunoSEQ multiplex PCR; TCRdb's table is partial and in-frame only. The sample records under 150,000 clones, 9% being singletons. Study-level findings and limits: Shorter TCRB CDR3s, moderately but significantly so, were found in Type 1 diabetes patients in all four CD4+ subsets.

The sequenced sample was central memory CD4+ T cells from blood. The source is a young man with type 1 diabetes.

A remark on this clone: The junction and the germline gene differ at one end; a read error may be behind it. The chain recombines TRBV19 with TRBJ1-1; the match to TRBD1 covers 7 bases. CDR1 and CDR2 from the germline V gene are LNHDA and SQIVND (reference sequence). This CDR3 is 15 amino acids long. CDR3 in DNA: TGTGCCAGTAGTCTAGAGGACAGGCAGGAGGCTGAAGCTTTCTTT. It codes for CASSLEDRQEAEAFF.

This clone was seen a handful of times. V is TRBV7-2 and J is TRBJ2-3, with D possibly TRBD2 on 7 matching bases. Trimming stripped 0 bases from V and 8 bases from J, with 18 bases between. CDR1 and CDR2 (germline): SGHTA, FQGNSA. The CDR3 covers 16 residues. Here the CDR3 DNA reads TGTGCCAGCAGCTTAGCCGGGGGGCCTCAAAAGGGTACGCAGTATTTT. Its protein product is CASSLAGGPQKGTQYF.

The chain joins TRBV9 to TRBJ2-3, with D possibly TRBD2 on 7 matching bases. V lost 4 bases and J 4 bases, leaving 16 bases between the germline ends. The CDR3 extends over 15 amino acids. The germline CDR1 and CDR2 sequences are SGDLS and YYNGEE. CDR3 protein: CASSPGGLAADTQYF. The CDR3 bases are TGTGCCAGCAGCCCGGGGGGCCTAGCCGCAGATACGCAGTATTTT.

This clone was counted a few times. Germline and junction disagree at one end, which may indicate a read error. This chain connects TRBV5-4 to TRBJ1-5, with 9 bases lining up with TRBD1. The CDR3 spans 13 residues. Germline V gene lookup returns CDR1 SGHNT and CDR2 YYREEE (reference sequence). This CDR3 is CASSQDRGQPQHF. The DNA for the CDR3 is TGCGCCAGCAGCCAGGACAGGGGCCAGCCCCAGCATTTT.

A few counts support this clone. The chain has TRBV7-2 and TRBJ1-2, with 8 bases matching TRBD1. V shed 3 bases and J 2 bases; nucleotides not matched to a gene: 2. Germline CDR1 and CDR2: SGHTA and FQGNSA. CDR3 size: 14 residues. The CDR3 DNA sequence: TGTGCCAGCAGCTTTACAGGGGGAAACTATGGCTACACCTTC. The encoded protein is CASSFTGGNYGYTF. The full variable domain, rest sourced from reference TRBV7-2 and TRBJ1-2, is GAGVSQSPSNKVTEKGKDVELRCDPISGHTALYWYRQSLGQGLEFLIYFQGNSAPDKSGLPSDRFSAERTGGSVSTLTIQRTQQEDSAVYLCASSFTGGNYGYTFGSGTRLTVV.

This clone was observed a handful of times. The rearrangement joins TRBV11-2 to TRBJ2-2; D might be TRBD1 (7 bases). The ends were cut back, 0 bases at V and 5 bases at J, with 10 bases in the middle. The CDR3 is made up of 15 amino acids. Germline lookup yields CDR1 SGHAT and CDR2 FQNNGV. The CDR3 is CASSLEQGRTGELFF. As DNA, the CDR3 is TGTGCCAGCAGCTTAGAACAGGGGAGGACCGGGGAGCTGTTTTTT.

This clone appeared a few times. The chain uses TRBV5-1 and TRBJ2-3, with TRBD2 identical over 14 bases. The ends lost 4 bases at V and 8 bases at J; junction bases unmatched: 6. This CDR3 has 15 residues. From germline, CDR1 is SGHRS and CDR2 YFSETQ. The CDR3, as DNA: TGCGCCAGCAGCCCCCTGACTAGCGGGGGGGCTACGCAGTATTTT. Translation: CASSPLTSGGATQYF.

This clone was counted a single time. The chain has TRBV6-5 and TRBJ1-1; the match to TRBD1 covers 8 bases. The trim removed 5 bases at V and 11 bases at J, leaving 10 bases unmatched. The germline gives CDR1 MNHEY, CDR2 SVGAGI. CDR3 length: 13 amino acids. The DNA for the CDR3 is TGTGCCAGCAGTCACCCTAACAGGGGGGAGGCTTTCTTT. Protein product: CASSHPNRGEAFF.

This clone was counted a few times. The chain recombines TRBV6-1 with TRBJ1-5, with D unclear. Trimming took off 5 bases at V and 7 bases at J, with 15 bases between the two ends. The CDR3 totals 14 residues. Germline CDR1 MNHNS, CDR2 SASEGT. The CDR3, as DNA: TGTGCCAGCAGTCGAGACATGGAAGGACAGCCCCAGCATTTT. Translating gives CASSRDMEGQPQHF.

The CDR3 is CASSTKVGLGTDTQYF. The CDR3 region has the DNA TGTGCCAGCAGCACAAAAGTCGGACTTGGCACAGATACGCAGTATTTT. V and J are TRBV9 and TRBJ2-3, with a possible D match to TRBD2 (5 bases). V was pared by 4 bases and J by 1 base, with 16 bases between. The CDR3 length is 16 residues. Germline V gene sequence: CDR1 SGDLS, CDR2 YYNGEE.

The chain links TRBV15 to TRBJ2-2, with D unresolved. This CDR3 spans 13 amino acids. Germline values: CDR1 LNHNV, CDR2 YYDKDF (reference sequence). V gave up 1 base and J gave up 4 bases, with 4 bases separating them. CDR3 amino acids: CATSRGSTGELFF. CDR3 DNA: TGTGCCACCAGCAGAGGCAGCACCGGGGAGCTGTTTTTT.

The chain couples TRBV5-6 to TRBJ1-2; no reliable D call. CDR1 and CDR2 (germline): SGHDT, YYEEEE. CDR3 size: 13 residues. V lost 0 bases to trimming and J lost 5 bases, with 8 bases between them. The CDR3 nucleotides read TGTGCCAGCAGCTTGGTATCCGCGTATGGCTACACCTTC. Translating it yields CASSLVSAYGYTF.

V is TRBV27 and J is TRBJ1-1; possible D gene TRBD1, 5 bases. Trimming took 1 base from V and 7 from J, leaving 7 bases between them. Germline-derived CDR1 and CDR2 are MNHEY and SMNVEV (reference sequence). The CDR3 runs 12 residues. The CDR3 nucleotides read TGTGCCAGCAGTTTATGGGGGGGTGAAGCTTTCTTT. It is translated as CASSLWGGEAFF.

The chain is built from TRBV11-2 and TRBJ2-7; 11 bases map to TRBD2. Germline V gives CDR1 SGHAT, CDR2 FQNNGV. V lost 2 bases, J lost 3 bases, and 12 bases stayed unmatched. This CDR3 region has 18 residues. The CDR3 is CASSLTTSGGQRLYEQYF. CDR3 nucleotide sequence: TGTGCCAGCAGCTTAACTACTAGCGGGGGACAGAGACTCTACGAGCAGTACTTC.

V usage is TRBV2 and J usage is TRBJ2-4; D ambiguous. The germline CDR1 and CDR2 sequences are SNHLY and FYNNEI. V lost 5 bases, J lost 2 bases, and 7 bases lay in between. This CDR3 comprises 13 residues. The CDR3 nucleotides read TGTGCCAGCAGTCCTCGGTCCAAAAACATTCAGTACTTC. Protein sequence: CASSPRSKNIQYF.

V gene TRBV5-1 combines with J gene TRBJ2-5; TRBD2 matches at 14 bases. V dropped 4 bases and J dropped 5; count of bases not matched to a gene: 7. Looked up from germline, CDR1 is SGHRS and CDR2 is YFSETQ. The CDR3 is 16 amino acids. CDR3 loop: CASSRRLAGGHETQYF. The CDR3 bases are TGCGCCAGCAGCCGTAGACTAGCGGGGGGGCACGAGACCCAGTACTTC. The whole variable domain, remainder taken from reference TRBV5-1 and TRBJ2-5, is KAGVTQTPRYLIKTRGQQVTLSCSPISGHRSVSWYQQTPGQGLQFLFEYFSETQRNKGNFPGRFSGRQFSNSRSEMNVSTLELGDSALYLCASSRRLAGGHETQYFGPGTRLLVL.

The chain uses TRBV7-3 and TRBJ2-1; 7 nucleotides match TRBD2. CDR3 size: 13 residues. The junction had 1 base not matched to a gene; V was cut back by 3 bases and J by 5 bases. Germline V lookup: CDR1 SGHTA, CDR2 FQGTGA. The CDR3 DNA reads as TGTGCCAGCAGCTTTACTAGCGACAATGAGCAGTTCTTC. Amino acid sequence: CASSFTSDNEQFF.

This clone has more than one count but fewer than ten. The CDR3 loop reads CASSLDRPGNTIYF. CDR3 DNA: TGTGCCAGCAGCTTGGACAGACCTGGAAACACCATATATTTT. The chain has TRBV2 and TRBJ1-3, with a tentative D call TRBD1 (6 bases). CDR1 is SNHLY, CDR2 FYNNEI, per germline. The CDR3 runs 14 residues. Trimming took 6 bases from V and 2 from J, leaving 11 bases between them.

The genes are TRBV9 and TRBJ2-2; D is unresolved. V lost 0 bases and J 5 bases, leaving 8 bases between the germline ends. The CDR3 runs to 14 residues. Germline V gives CDR1 SGDLS, CDR2 YYNGEE. This CDR3 is CASSVATVTGELFF. CDR3 nucleotides: TGTGCCAGCAGCGTAGCTACAGTTACCGGGGAGCTGTTTTTT.

In regard to this clone: Additional DNA sequences in this sample encode the identical CDR3. The rearrangement links TRBV5-1 to TRBJ2-7; the match to TRBD1 covers 7 bases. V lost 4 bases and J lost 0; bases outside the gene matches: 7. Germline values: CDR1 SGHRS, CDR2 YFSETQ. This CDR3 region has 15 residues. The CDR3 nucleotides are TGCGCCAGCAGCCTGGGACAGACGAGCTCCTACGAGCAGTACTTC. This sequence encodes CASSLGQTSSYEQYF.

The chain combines TRBV5-6 with TRBJ2-1, with a weak D call TRBD2 (6 bases). Germline CDR1 SGHDT, CDR2 YYEEEE. V was shortened by 8 bases and J by 6 bases, with 15 bases between the two germline ends. The CDR3 length is 13 residues. The CDR3 reads CASRLAGGNEQFF. The CDR3 DNA sequence: TGTGCCAGTCGCCTAGCCGGGGGCAATGAGCAGTTCTTC.